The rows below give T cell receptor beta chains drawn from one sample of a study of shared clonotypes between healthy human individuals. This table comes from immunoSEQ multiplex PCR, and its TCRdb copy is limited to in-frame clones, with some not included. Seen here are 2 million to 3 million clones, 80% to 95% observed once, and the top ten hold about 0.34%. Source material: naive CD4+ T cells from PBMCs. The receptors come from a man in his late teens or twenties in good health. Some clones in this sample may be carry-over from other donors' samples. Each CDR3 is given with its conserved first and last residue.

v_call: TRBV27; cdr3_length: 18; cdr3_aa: CASSLYPPLDSGANVLTF
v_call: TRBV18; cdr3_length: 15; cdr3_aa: CASSQGAGLSQPQHF
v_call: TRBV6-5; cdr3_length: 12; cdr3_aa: CASSTTRGGYTF
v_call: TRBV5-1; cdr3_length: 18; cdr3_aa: CASSDDILAGANTGELFF
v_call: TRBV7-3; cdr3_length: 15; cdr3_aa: CASSSQGGVPYEQYF
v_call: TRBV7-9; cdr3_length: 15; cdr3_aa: CASSPPGGLNYGYTF
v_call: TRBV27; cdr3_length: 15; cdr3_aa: CASSSDQLMNTEAFF
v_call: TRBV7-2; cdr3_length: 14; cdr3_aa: CASSVGLAGYEQYF
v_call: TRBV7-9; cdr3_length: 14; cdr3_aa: CASSPWTGAKGAFF
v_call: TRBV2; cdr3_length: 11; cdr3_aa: CASGSYNEQFF